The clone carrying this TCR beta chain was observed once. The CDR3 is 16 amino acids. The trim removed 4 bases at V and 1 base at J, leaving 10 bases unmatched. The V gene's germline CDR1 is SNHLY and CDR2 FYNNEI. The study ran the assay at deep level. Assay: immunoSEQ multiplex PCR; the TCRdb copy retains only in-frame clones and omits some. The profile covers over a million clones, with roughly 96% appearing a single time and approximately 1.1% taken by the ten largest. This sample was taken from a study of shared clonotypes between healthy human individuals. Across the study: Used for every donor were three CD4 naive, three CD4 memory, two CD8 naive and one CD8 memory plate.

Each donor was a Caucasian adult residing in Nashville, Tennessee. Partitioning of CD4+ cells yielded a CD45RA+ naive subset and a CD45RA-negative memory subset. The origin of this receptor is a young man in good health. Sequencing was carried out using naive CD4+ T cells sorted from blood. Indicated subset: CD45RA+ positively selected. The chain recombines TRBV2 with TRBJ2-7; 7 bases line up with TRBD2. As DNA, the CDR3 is TGTGCCAGCAGTGCCAGAGTCGGGGGGAATTCCTACGAGCAGTACTTC. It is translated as CASSARVGGNSYEQYF.